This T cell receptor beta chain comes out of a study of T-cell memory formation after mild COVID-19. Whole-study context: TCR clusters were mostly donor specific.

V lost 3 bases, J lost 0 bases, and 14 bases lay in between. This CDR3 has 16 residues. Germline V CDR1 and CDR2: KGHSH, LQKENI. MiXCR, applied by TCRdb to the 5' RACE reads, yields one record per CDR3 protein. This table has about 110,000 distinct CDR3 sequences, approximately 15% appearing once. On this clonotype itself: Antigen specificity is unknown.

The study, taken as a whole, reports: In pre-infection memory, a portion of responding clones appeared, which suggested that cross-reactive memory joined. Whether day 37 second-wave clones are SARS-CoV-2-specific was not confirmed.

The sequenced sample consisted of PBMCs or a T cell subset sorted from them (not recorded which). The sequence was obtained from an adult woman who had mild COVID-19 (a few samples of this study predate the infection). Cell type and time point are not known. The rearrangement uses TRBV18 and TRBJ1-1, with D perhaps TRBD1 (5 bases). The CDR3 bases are TGTGCCAGCTCACCTTGGGACGCATCCATGAACACTGAAGCTTTCTTT. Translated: CASSPWDASMNTEAFF.